The clone carrying this T cell receptor (beta chain) appeared a few times. Its antigen is unknown. This entry comes from a study of OX40 agonist ivuxolimab in advanced cancers. Study-level information: At 0.01 to 10 mg/kg, ivuxolimab was administered intravenously to patients every 2 weeks.

Measured with immunoSEQ multiplex PCR; TCRdb has only the in-frame clones, and not every one. This sample yields 100,000 or so clones, of which 90% are seen a single time; 0.31% belongs to the top ten. Study results and caveats: In the expanded peripheral T cells, antigen specificity was never determined.

Blood specimens came from baseline, cycle 4 day 1, and cycle 7 day 1. In germline, CDR1 is LNHNV, CDR2 YYDKDF (reference sequence). The CDR3 is 18 residues long. Trimming took 2 bases from V and 0 from J, leaving 17 bases between them. The specimen comprised CD4+ or CD8+ T cells sorted from blood, sampled in a trial of the OX40 agonist ivuxolimab. The receptor was isolated from an adult with an advanced solid tumor such as melanoma, head and neck, liver or kidney cancer. The V call is TRBV15, the J call TRBJ1-5; TRBD1 might be the D (5 bases). The CDR3 here is CATSRSGTADYSNQPQHF. CDR3 nucleotide sequence: TGTGCCACCAGCAGATCTGGGACGGCGGATTATAGCAATCAGCCCCAGCATTTT.